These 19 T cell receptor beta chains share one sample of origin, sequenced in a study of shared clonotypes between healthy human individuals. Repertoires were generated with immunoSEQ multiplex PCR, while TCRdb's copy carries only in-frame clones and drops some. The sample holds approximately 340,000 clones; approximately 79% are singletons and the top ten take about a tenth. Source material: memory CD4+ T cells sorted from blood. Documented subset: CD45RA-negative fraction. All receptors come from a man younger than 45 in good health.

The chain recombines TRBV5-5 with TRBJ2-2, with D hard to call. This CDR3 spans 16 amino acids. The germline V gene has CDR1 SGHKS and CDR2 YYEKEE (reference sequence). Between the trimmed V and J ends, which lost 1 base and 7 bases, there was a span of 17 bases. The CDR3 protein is CASSLPLTRPGGELFF. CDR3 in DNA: TGTGCCAGCAGCTTGCCCCTGACACGGCCGGGCGGGGAGCTGTTTTTT.

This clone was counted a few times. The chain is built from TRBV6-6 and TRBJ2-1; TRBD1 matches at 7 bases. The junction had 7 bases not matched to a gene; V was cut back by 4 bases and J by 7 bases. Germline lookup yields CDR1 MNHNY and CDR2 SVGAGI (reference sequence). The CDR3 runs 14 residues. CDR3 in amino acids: CASSFDREGNEQFF. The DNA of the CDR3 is TGTGCCAGCAGTTTTGACAGGGAAGGGAATGAGCAGTTCTTC.

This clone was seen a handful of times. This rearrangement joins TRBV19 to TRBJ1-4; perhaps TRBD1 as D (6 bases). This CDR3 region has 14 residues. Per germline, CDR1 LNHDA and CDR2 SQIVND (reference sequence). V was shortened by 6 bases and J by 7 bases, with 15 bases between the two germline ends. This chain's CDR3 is CASRLVGAGEKLFF. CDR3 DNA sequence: TGTGCCAGTAGGCTCGTGGGGGCCGGTGAAAAACTGTTTTTT.

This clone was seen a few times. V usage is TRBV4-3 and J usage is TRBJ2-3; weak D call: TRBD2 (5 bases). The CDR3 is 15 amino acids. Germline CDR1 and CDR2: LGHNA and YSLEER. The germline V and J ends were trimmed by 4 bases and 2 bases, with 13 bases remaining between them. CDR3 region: CASSRLDGDTDTQYF. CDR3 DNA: TGCGCCAGCAGCCGCTTGGACGGGGACACAGATACGCAGTATTTT.

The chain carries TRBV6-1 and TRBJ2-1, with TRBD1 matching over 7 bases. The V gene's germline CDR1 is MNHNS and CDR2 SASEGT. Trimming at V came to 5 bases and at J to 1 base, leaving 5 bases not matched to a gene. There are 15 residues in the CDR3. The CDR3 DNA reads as TGTGCCAGCAGTCGAAAGGGACAGTCCTACAATGAGCAGTTCTTC. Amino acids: CASSRKGQSYNEQFF.

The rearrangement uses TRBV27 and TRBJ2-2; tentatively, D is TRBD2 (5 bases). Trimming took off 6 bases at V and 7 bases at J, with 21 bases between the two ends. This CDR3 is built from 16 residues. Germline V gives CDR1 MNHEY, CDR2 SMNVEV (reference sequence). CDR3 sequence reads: CASSYKGVVRDGELFF. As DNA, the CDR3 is TGTGCCAGCAGCTACAAAGGCGTGGTACGGGACGGGGAGCTGTTTTTT.

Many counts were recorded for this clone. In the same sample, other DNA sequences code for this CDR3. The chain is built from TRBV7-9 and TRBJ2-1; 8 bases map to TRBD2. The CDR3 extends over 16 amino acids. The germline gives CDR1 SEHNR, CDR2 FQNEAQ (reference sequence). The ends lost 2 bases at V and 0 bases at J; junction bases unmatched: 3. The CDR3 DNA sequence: TGTGCCAGCAGCTTAAGCCTAGCGGGCTCCTACAATGAGCAGTTCTTC. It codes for CASSLSLAGSYNEQFF.

The CDR3 DNA follows: TGCGCCAGCAGTTACGGGACGGAAGCTTTCTTT. The encoded protein is CASSYGTEAFF. This chain links TRBV10-2 with TRBJ1-1, with a possible D match to TRBD1 (5 bases). This CDR3 comprises 11 residues. Germline-derived CDR1 and CDR2 are WSHSY and SAAADI. V was trimmed by 5 bases and J by 8 bases, leaving 9 bases between them.

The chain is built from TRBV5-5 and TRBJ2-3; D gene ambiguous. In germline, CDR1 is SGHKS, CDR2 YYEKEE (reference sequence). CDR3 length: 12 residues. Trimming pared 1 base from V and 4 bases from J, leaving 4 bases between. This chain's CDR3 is CASSLISDTQYF. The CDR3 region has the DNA TGTGCCAGCAGCTTGATATCAGATACGCAGTATTTT.

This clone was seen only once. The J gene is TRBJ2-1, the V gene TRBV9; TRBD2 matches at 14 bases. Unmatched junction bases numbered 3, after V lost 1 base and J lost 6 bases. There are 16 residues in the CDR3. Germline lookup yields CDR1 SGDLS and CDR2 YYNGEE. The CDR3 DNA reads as TGTGCCAGCAGCGTATTAGGGACTAGCGGGAGCAATGAGCAGTTCTTC. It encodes CASSVLGTSGSNEQFF.

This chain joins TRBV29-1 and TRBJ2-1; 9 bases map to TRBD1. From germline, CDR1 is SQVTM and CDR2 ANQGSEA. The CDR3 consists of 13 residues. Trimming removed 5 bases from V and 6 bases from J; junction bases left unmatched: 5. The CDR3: CSVSGTGTNEQFF. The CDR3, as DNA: TGCAGCGTTTCCGGGACAGGGACCAATGAGCAGTTCTTC.

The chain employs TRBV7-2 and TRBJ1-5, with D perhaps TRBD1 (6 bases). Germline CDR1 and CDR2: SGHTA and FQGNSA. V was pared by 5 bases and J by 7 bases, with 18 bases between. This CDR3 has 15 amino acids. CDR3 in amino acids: CASSRGGQGLQPQHF. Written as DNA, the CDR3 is TGTGCCAGCAGCCGAGGTGGGCAGGGGCTCCAGCCCCAGCATTTT.

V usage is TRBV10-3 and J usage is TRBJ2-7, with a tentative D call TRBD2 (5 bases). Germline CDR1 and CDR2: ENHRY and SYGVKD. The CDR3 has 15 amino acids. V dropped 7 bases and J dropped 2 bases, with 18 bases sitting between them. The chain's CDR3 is CAITSEVRGPYEQYF. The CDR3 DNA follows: TGTGCCATCACCTCGGAGGTACGAGGGCCCTACGAGCAGTACTTC.

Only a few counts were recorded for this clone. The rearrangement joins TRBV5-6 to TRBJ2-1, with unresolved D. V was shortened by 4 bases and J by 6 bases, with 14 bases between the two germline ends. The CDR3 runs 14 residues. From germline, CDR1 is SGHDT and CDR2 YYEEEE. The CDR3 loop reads CASSPIDTPNEQFF. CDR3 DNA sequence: TGTGCCAGCAGCCCGATAGACACACCCAATGAGCAGTTCTTC.

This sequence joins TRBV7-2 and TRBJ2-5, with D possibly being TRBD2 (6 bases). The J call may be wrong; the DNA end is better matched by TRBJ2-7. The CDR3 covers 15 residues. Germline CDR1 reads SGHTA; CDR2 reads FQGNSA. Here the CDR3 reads CASSLVAGPPYEQYF. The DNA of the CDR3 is TGTGCCAGCAGCTTAGTGGCGGGGCCACCCTACGAGCAGTACTTC.

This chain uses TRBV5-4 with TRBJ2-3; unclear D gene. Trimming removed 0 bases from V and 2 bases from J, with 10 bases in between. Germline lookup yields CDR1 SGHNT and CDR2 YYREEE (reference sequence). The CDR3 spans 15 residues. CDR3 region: CASSLDVTHTDTQYF. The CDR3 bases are TGTGCCAGCAGCTTGGATGTCACCCACACAGATACGCAGTATTTT.

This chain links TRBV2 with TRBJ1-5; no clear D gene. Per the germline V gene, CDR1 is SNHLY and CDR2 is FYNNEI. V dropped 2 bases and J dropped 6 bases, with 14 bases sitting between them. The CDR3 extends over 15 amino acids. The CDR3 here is CASSESWRGSQPQHF. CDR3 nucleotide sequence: TGTGCCAGCAGTGAATCTTGGCGCGGCAGTCAGCCCCAGCATTTT.

The CDR3 DNA reads as TGTGCCAGCAGCGTTCACCCGGGACAGGCTTTTGAGCAGTACTTC. Translated, it gives CASSVHPGQAFEQYF. The chain couples TRBV9 to TRBJ2-7; 8 nucleotides align to TRBD1. The V gene end was trimmed by 2 bases and the J gene end by 7 bases; junction bases not matched to a gene: 11. Per germline, CDR1 SGDLS and CDR2 YYNGEE. The CDR3 runs 15 residues.

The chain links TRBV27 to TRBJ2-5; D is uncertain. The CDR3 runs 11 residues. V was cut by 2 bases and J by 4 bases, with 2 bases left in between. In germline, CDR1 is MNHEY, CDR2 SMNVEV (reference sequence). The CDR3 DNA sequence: TGTGCCAGCAGTTTAGCAGAGACCCAGTACTTC. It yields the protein CASSLAETQYF.